Listed below are T cell receptor beta chains from one sample, sequenced in a study of graft-versus-host responses after intestinal transplantation. For these TCRs, the target antigens are not known. Using immunoSEQ multiplex PCR, the repertoire was profiled, and TCRdb retains in-frame clones only, with some absent. The table includes about 88,000 clones, roughly 92% detected once. This material consisted of unstimulated CD4+ T cells sorted from spleen or lymph node cells, taken before intestinal transplant. These receptors came from a human donor who received an intestinal transplant. CDR3s include the opening cysteine and the closing phenylalanine or tryptophan. The D gene is left open where the match is weak. Not all rows give a size; the values are once, few, many and, for expanded clones, a class.

clone_size: .
d_call: .
v_call: TRBV4-2
j_call: TRBJ2-1
cdr3_aa: CASSHTGTGVSGMYNEQFF
cdr3_nt: TGTGCCAGCAGCCATACCGGGACAGGAGTTAGCGGGATGTACAATGAGCAGTTCTTC

clone_size: .
d_call: .
v_call: TRBV5-6
j_call: TRBJ1-4
cdr3_aa: CASSLLPKEKLFF
cdr3_nt: TGTGCCAGCAGCTTGTTGCCCAAGGAAAAACTGTTTTTT

clone_size: .
d_call: .
v_call: TRBV28
j_call: TRBJ1-5
cdr3_aa: CASSFRASVIRPQHF
cdr3_nt: TGTGCCAGCAGCTTCAGGGCGTCAGTGATCAGGCCCCAGCATTTT

clone_size: .
d_call: TRBD1
v_call: TRBV29-1
j_call: TRBJ2-2
cdr3_aa: CSVLDRVYTGELFF
cdr3_nt: TGCAGCGTCTTGGACAGGGTGTACACCGGGGAGCTGTTTTTT

clone_size: .
d_call: .
v_call: TRBV4-1
j_call: TRBJ2-1
cdr3_aa: CASSQIANNEQFF
cdr3_nt: TGCGCCAGCAGCCAAATCGCAAACAATGAGCAGTTCTTC

clone_size: once
d_call: TRBD1
v_call: TRBV7-6
j_call: TRBJ1-6
cdr3_aa: CASSLAAGTASLSYNSPLHF
cdr3_nt: TGTGCCAGCAGCTTAGCTGCCGGGACAGCCTCTCTCTCCTATAATTCACCCCTCCACTTT

clone_size: once
d_call: TRBD1
v_call: TRBV5-1
j_call: TRBJ1-1
cdr3_aa: CASSSGTGGETEAFF
cdr3_nt: TGCGCCAGCAGCAGCGGGACAGGGGGCGAAACTGAAGCTTTCTTT

clone_size: .
d_call: .
v_call: TRBV6-1
j_call: TRBJ1-2
cdr3_aa: CASSEEARWDNYGYTF
cdr3_nt: TGTGCCAGCAGTGAAGAGGCTAGGTGGGATAACTATGGCTACACCTTC

clone_size: .
d_call: .
v_call: TRBV19
j_call: TRBJ1-5
cdr3_aa: CASSIKGGAQPQHF
cdr3_nt: TGTGCCAGTAGTATTAAGGGAGGGGCTCAGCCCCAGCATTTT

clone_size: .
d_call: TRBD1
v_call: TRBV27
j_call: TRBJ2-5
cdr3_aa: CASSATGDRDQYF
cdr3_nt: TGTGCCAGCAGTGCGACCGGGGACAGGGACCAGTACTTC

clone_size: .
d_call: TRBD2
v_call: TRBV11-2
j_call: TRBJ2-3
cdr3_aa: CASSLGGLARQYF
cdr3_nt: TGTGCCAGCAGCTTAGGGGGACTAGCCAGGCAGTATTTT

clone_size: .
d_call: TRBD1
v_call: TRBV5-1
j_call: TRBJ2-3
cdr3_aa: CASRTGASTDTQYF
cdr3_nt: TGCGCCAGCAGGACAGGGGCCAGCACAGATACGCAGTATTTT

clone_size: .
d_call: .
v_call: TRBV10-3
j_call: TRBJ2-2
cdr3_aa: CAISGWGDTGELFF
cdr3_nt: TGTGCCATCAGTGGTTGGGGGGATACCGGGGAGCTGTTTTTT

clone_size: .
d_call: .
v_call: TRBV5-1
j_call: TRBJ2-2
cdr3_aa: CASSPAALTGELFF
cdr3_nt: TGCGCCAGCAGCCCGGCGGCACTAACCGGGGAGCTGTTTTTT

clone_size: .
d_call: .
v_call: TRBV5-1
j_call: TRBJ1-1
cdr3_aa: CASSLTTWGTEAFF
cdr3_nt: TGCGCCAGCAGCCTAACCACATGGGGGACTGAAGCTTTCTTT

clone_size: .
d_call: .
v_call: TRBV7-2
j_call: TRBJ1-2
cdr3_aa: CASSLGPANYGYTF
cdr3_nt: TGTGCCAGCAGCTTAGGGCCAGCTAACTATGGCTACACCTTC

clone_size: .
d_call: .
v_call: TRBV27
j_call: TRBJ2-3
cdr3_aa: CASSSSGRGGGTDTQYF
cdr3_nt: TGTGCCAGCAGTTCTTCCGGGAGAGGCGGGGGCACAGATACGCAGTATTTT

clone_size: .
d_call: .
v_call: TRBV28
j_call: TRBJ2-3
cdr3_aa: CASSFYRTESTDTQYF
cdr3_nt: TGTGCCAGCAGTTTTTACCGGACGGAGAGCACAGATACGCAGTATTTT

clone_size: once
d_call: TRBD2
v_call: TRBV9
j_call: TRBJ2-1
cdr3_aa: CASSPLGGRARNEQFF
cdr3_nt: TGTGCCAGCAGCCCCCTTGGAGGGAGGGCCAGGAATGAGCAGTTCTTC

clone_size: .
d_call: .
v_call: TRBV5-6
j_call: TRBJ2-1
cdr3_aa: CASSLDLLASYNEQFF
cdr3_nt: TGTGCCAGCAGCTTAGACCTTCTGGCCTCCTACAATGAGCAGTTCTTC

clone_size: few
d_call: .
v_call: TRBV2
j_call: TRBJ2-1
cdr3_aa: CASSVGRSSYNEQFF
cdr3_nt: TGTGCCAGCAGTGTTGGTCGCAGCTCCTACAATGAGCAGTTCTTC

clone_size: .
d_call: .
v_call: TRBV29-1
j_call: TRBJ2-5
cdr3_aa: CSGASRQETQYF
cdr3_nt: TGCAGCGGGGCGAGCAGACAAGAGACCCAGTACTTC

clone_size: .
d_call: TRBD2
v_call: TRBV7-9
j_call: TRBJ2-7
cdr3_aa: CASSLGEAGTYEQYF
cdr3_nt: TGTGCCAGCAGCTTAGGCGAAGCGGGAACCTACGAGCAGTACTTC

clone_size: .
d_call: TRBD2
v_call: TRBV4-2
j_call: TRBJ2-7
cdr3_aa: CASSQALAGVSNEQYF
cdr3_nt: TGTGCCAGCAGCCAAGCCCTAGCGGGAGTTTCCAACGAGCAGTACTTC

clone_size: .
d_call: TRBD2
v_call: TRBV5-1
j_call: TRBJ2-1
cdr3_aa: CASSLDGGSSYNEQFF
cdr3_nt: TGCGCCAGCAGCTTGGATGGCGGGAGCTCCTACAATGAGCAGTTCTTC